Given below is one TCR beta chain in context. The protocol was immunoSEQ multiplex PCR, while the TCRdb copy is restricted to in-frame clones and leaves out a portion. This sample yields roughly 13,000 clones, of which less than 85% are seen a single time; approximately 5.6% belongs to the top ten. The sample comes from a study of T cell repertoires in ileal Crohn's disease. Study background: Around 40% were active smokers at surgery; median disease duration was roughly 7.9 years. About half received postoperative treatment, 10 to 11 with thiopurines and about 20 anti-TNF.

V was cut by 4 bases and J by 7 bases, with 11 bases left in between. The germline V gene encodes CDR1 SGHRS and CDR2 YFSETQ. This CDR3 region has 13 residues. This TCR derives from an adult with Crohn's disease. The sequencing input was ileal tissue. The chain recombines TRBV5-1 with TRBJ2-2; D perhaps matches TRBD1 (7 bases). The CDR3, as DNA: TGCGCCAGCAGCATCAGGGGGGACGGGGAGCTGTTTTTT. Translated, it gives CASSIRGDGELFF.